This T cell receptor (beta chain) was recovered during a study of blood T cell repertoires in COVID-19. TCRdb keeps only in-frame clones here, not all; method: immunoSEQ multiplex PCR. The sample records about 300,000 clones, 80% to 90% being singletons. The TCR sequence derives from a man aged 25-40 years who had recovered from COVID-19. Sequences were obtained from PBMCs or T cells enriched from blood (not recorded which).

The CDR3 region is CASSLSQGQGKLFF. The CDR3 bases are TGCGCCAGCAGCTTGTCACAGGGGCAGGGAAAACTGTTTTTT. The V gene is TRBV5-1, the J gene TRBJ1-4; 7 positions match TRBD1. The ends lost 1 base at V and 10 bases at J; junction bases unmatched: 7. CDR3 length: 14 amino acids. Germline lookup yields CDR1 SGHRS and CDR2 YFSETQ.